Below, 19 T cell receptor beta chains from the same sample are listed, as sequenced in a study of blood T cell repertoires in COVID-19. Clones were sequenced by immunoSEQ multiplex PCR, and TCRdb holds only the in-frame ones, with some missing. The top ten hold 9.5% to 15% of the sample, which has about 210,000 clones, about four fifths seen once. The sequencing sample was made of peripheral blood. These receptor sequences come from a middle-aged woman with acute or convalescent COVID-19.

The gene calls are TRBV5-3 and TRBJ1-2, with TRBD1 as a possible D gene (6 bases). TRBV5-3 qualifies as an ORF whose function is uncertain. Trimming shortened V by 8 bases and J by 5 bases, and 13 bases separated the two germline ends. The CDR3 runs 12 residues. The CDR3 nucleotides are TGTGCCAGGTTGGGGGCATCTTATGGCTACACCTTC. Its protein product is CARLGASYGYTF.

This chain uses TRBV30 with TRBJ2-3; D uncertain. The germline V and J ends were trimmed by 3 bases and 2 bases, with 15 bases remaining between them. There are 15 residues in the CDR3. The germline V gene encodes CDR1 GTSNPN and CDR2 SVGIG (reference sequence). CDR3: CAWSPRGQSTDTQYF. CDR3 in DNA: TGTGCCTGGAGCCCCCGTGGGCAATCCACAGATACGCAGTATTTT.

The V and J genes are TRBV4-2 and TRBJ1-4; 11 bases are shared with TRBD1. The V gene's germline CDR1 is LGHNA and CDR2 YNFKEQ. The J segment lost 12 bases and the V segment lost 0 bases, leaving 12 bases of the junction unmatched. The CDR3 length is 17 residues. The CDR3 DNA reads TGTGCCAGCAGCCAAGATTTTCGGACAGGGGGCCGTCGGGAACTGTTTTTT. It is translated as CASSQDFRTGGRRELFF.

The J gene is TRBJ2-1, the V gene TRBV19; 12 nucleotides line up with TRBD2. J was trimmed by 4 bases and V by 3 bases; bases with no gene match: 13. Germline loops: CDR1 LNHDA, CDR2 SQIVND (reference sequence). The CDR3 spans 19 residues. The CDR3 sequence: CASSINPTSGRTLYNEQFF. CDR3 coding DNA: TGTGCCAGTAGTATCAACCCCACTAGCGGGAGGACCTTATACAATGAGCAGTTCTTC.

The chain couples TRBV4-3 to TRBJ1-5, with D maybe TRBD1 (5 bases). V lost 0 bases and J lost 3, with 9 bases in between. CDR3 length: 15 amino acids. The germline V gene encodes CDR1 LGHNA and CDR2 YSLEER. The chain's CDR3 is CASSQDWGDNQPQHF. DNA of the CDR3: TGCGCCAGCAGCCAAGATTGGGGGGACAATCAGCCCCAGCATTTT.

The genes are TRBV4-1 and TRBJ1-5, with D tentatively TRBD1 (5 bases). V was trimmed by 3 bases and J by 7 bases, leaving 13 bases between them. The germline gives CDR1 MGHRA, CDR2 YSYEKL. This CDR3 contains 14 residues. The CDR3 coding sequence is TGCGCCAGCAGCCATATCAATCGGGGGCAGCCCCAGCATTTT. It encodes CASSHINRGQPQHF.

This chain links TRBV1 with TRBJ2-3; the listed D gene, TRBD2, was not tested against the DNA. TRBV1 corresponds to a pseudogene. This CDR3 comprises 17 residues. The CDR3 is CTSSQDLGGKRTDTQYF. The CDR3 DNA reads TGCACCAGCAGCCAAGATCTCGGGGGGAAGCGCACAGATACGCAGTATTTT.

Worth noting for this clone: The junction departs from the called germline gene at one end, perhaps through a read error. The CDR3 nucleotides are TGTGCCAGCAGCCTAACGCCGGGGGATACAGGAAACACCATATATTTT. This translates into CASSLTPGDTGNTIYF. This chain links TRBV7-3 with TRBJ1-3, with D tentatively TRBD1 (5 bases). The CDR3 extends over 16 amino acids. The V gene's germline CDR1 is SGHTA and CDR2 FQGTGA.

The chain combines TRBV7-8 with TRBJ1-2; maybe TRBD1 (6 bases). Germline CDR1 and CDR2: SGHVS and FQNEAQ. V gave up 1 base and J gave up 4 bases, with 10 bases separating them. The CDR3 has 14 amino acids. CDR3 sequence reads: CASSLGQVGYGYTF. The CDR3 DNA is TGTGCCAGCAGCTTAGGACAGGTTGGCTATGGCTACACCTTC. The full variable domain, rest sourced from reference TRBV7-8 and TRBJ1-2, is GAGVSQSPRYKVAKRGQDVALRCDPISGHVSLFWYQQALGQGPEFLTYFQNEAQLDKSGLPSDRFFAERPEGSVSTLKIQRTQQEDSAVYLCASSLGQVGYGYTFGSGTRLTVV.

The CDR3 region has the DNA TGCGCCAGCAGCCCTGGACAGTTTTCTAACACTGAAGCTTTCTTT. Amino acid sequence: CASSPGQFSNTEAFF. The V and J genes are TRBV4-1 and TRBJ1-1, with D perhaps matching TRBD1 (6 bases). In germline, CDR1 is MGHRA, CDR2 YSYEKL. Trimming removed 4 bases at V and 2 bases at J, with 14 bases between. The CDR3 sequence is 15 residues long.

The chain recombines TRBV5-1 with TRBJ2-6; TRBD1 aligns across 8 bases. V trimming: 5 bases; J trimming: 0 bases; junction bases outside the gene matches: 7. CDR3 length equals 17 residues. Germline assignment: CDR1 SGHRS and CDR2 YFSETQ. The DNA of the CDR3 is TGCGCCAGCAGGGCCGGGACAGGAGACTCTGGGGCCAACGTCCTGACTTTC. This gives the protein CASRAGTGDSGANVLTF.

The J gene is TRBJ1-4, the V gene TRBV11-1, with TRBD1 matching 7 bases. The CDR3 loop spans 15 amino acids. The V gene's germline CDR1 is SGHAT and CDR2 FQDESV (reference sequence). V shed 5 bases and J 4 bases; nucleotides not matched to a gene: 7. The CDR3 loop reads CASSVSGQNNEKLFF. The CDR3 nucleotides are TGTGCCAGCAGCGTATCGGGACAGAATAATGAAAAACTGTTTTTT.

The chain links TRBV11-3 to TRBJ1-2, with D tentatively TRBD1 (6 bases). Germline V CDR1 and CDR2: SGHNT, YENEEA. This CDR3 is 10 amino acids long. V lost 7 bases and J 12 bases, leaving 12 bases between the germline ends. The CDR3 is CASITGWDTF. CDR3 sequence (DNA): TGTGCCAGCATTACAGGGTGGGACACCTTC. Full variable domain (missing parts from reference TRBV11-3 and TRBJ1-2): EAGVVQSPRYKIIEKKQPVAFWCNPISGHNTLYWYLQNLGQGPELLIRYENEEAVDDSQLPKDRFSAERLKGVDSTLKIQPAELGDSAVYLCASITGWDTFGSGTRLTVV.

In its sample, this clone was seen a few times. J is TRBJ1-3 and V is TRBV30; 8 bases are a match to TRBD1. The CDR3 consists of 17 residues. The germline V gene encodes CDR1 GTSNPN and CDR2 SVGIG (reference sequence). V shed 2 bases and J 4 bases; nucleotides not matched to a gene: 13. CDR3 region: CAWSPGTWTGRGNTIYF. The CDR3 region has the DNA TGTGCCTGGAGTCCCGGAACCTGGACAGGGAGAGGAAACACCATATATTTT. The variable domain in full, completed from reference TRBV30 and TRBJ1-3, reads SQTIHQWPATLVQPVGSPLSLECTVEGTSNPNLYWYRQAAGRGLQLLFYSVGIGQISSEVPQNLSASRPQDRQFILSSKKLLLSDSGFYLCAWSPGTWTGRGNTIYFGEGSWLTVV.

The V and J genes are TRBV10-2 and TRBJ2-2, with 11 bases that match TRBD2. The CDR3 runs to 14 residues. CDR1 is WSHSY, CDR2 SAAADI, per germline. V was pared by 7 bases and J by 6 bases, with 4 bases of the junction left unmatched. Here the CDR3 reads CASNLAGGPGELFF. CDR3 nucleotide sequence: TGCGCCAGCAACCTAGCGGGGGGACCCGGGGAGCTGTTTTTT.

The V call is TRBV6-5, the J call TRBJ2-5, with 8 bases that match TRBD2. The CDR3 extends over 16 amino acids. Germline V lookup: CDR1 MNHEY, CDR2 SVGAGI. The V gene end was trimmed by 1 base and the J gene end by 2 bases; junction bases not matched to a gene: 6. The CDR3 region has the DNA TGTGCCAGCAGTTACTTGAGGAGCGGGAGTCAAGAGACCCAGTACTTC. This gives the protein CASSYLRSGSQETQYF.

This chain uses TRBV30 with TRBJ1-1; tentatively, D is TRBD1 (6 bases). CDR1 is GTSNPN and CDR2 is SVGIG in the germline V gene (reference sequence). The CDR3 loop spans 18 amino acids. Trimming pared 2 bases from V and 0 bases from J, leaving 22 bases between. DNA of the CDR3: TGTGCCTGGAGTCAAAGACTCTCTAAACAGGGTATGAACACTGAAGCTTTCTTT. Amino acid sequence: CAWSQRLSKQGMNTEAFF.

The chain couples TRBV4-1 to TRBJ2-3; D is uncertain. Germline V gene data show CDR1 as MGHRA and CDR2 as YSYEKL. CDR3 length: 15 residues. The V end was cut by 0 bases, the J end by 1 base, with 8 bases between. CDR3 bases: TGCGCCAGCAGCCAAGATAGTACGGGCACAGATACGCAGTATTTT. Protein: CASSQDSTGTDTQYF.

The chain has TRBV11-2 and TRBJ2-7; 10 nucleotides line up with TRBD2. Germline trimming cut 6 bases from V and 6 bases from J; bases unmatched to any gene: 11. Germline lookup yields CDR1 SGHAT and CDR2 FQNNGV. This CDR3 is built from 15 residues. The CDR3 DNA is TGTGCCAGCAGTTATACTAGCGGGGAGGACGGCGAGCAGTACTTC. Amino acid sequence: CASSYTSGEDGEQYF.